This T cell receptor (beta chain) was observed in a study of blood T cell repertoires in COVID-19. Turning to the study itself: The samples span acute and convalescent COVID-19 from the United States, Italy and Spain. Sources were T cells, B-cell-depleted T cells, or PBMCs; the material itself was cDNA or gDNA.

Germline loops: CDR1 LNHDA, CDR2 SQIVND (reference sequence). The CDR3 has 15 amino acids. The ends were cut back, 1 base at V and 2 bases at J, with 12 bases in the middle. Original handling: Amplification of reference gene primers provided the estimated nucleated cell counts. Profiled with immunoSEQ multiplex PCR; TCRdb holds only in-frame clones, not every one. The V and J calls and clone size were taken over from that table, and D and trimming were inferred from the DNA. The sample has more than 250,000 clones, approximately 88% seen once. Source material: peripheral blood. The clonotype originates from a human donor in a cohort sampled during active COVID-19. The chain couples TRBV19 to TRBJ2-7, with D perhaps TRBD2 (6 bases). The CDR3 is CASSIAPGETYEQYF. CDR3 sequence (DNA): TGTGCCAGTAGTATAGCTCCGGGAGAGACCTACGAGCAGTACTTC.